A single sample is the source of the 10 T cell receptor beta chains below, sequenced in a study of beta chain features in type 1 diabetes (dated by TCRdb to 2017 to 2018). Paper-wide results and their limitations: Type 1 diabetes patients showed a moderate but significant shortening of TCRB CDR3 length in all four CD4+ subsets.

The antigens of these receptors remain unknown. The library came from the immunoSEQ multiplex PCR assay. All of the isolated RNA was reverse transcribed with the High Capacity cDNA Reverse Transcription Kit, so expressed TCRB transcripts were sequenced. Here the immuneACCESS table is served through TCRdb, limited to in-frame sequences with V and J called. Missing clones are a known gap in these copies; in checked studies unresolved V genes cover under half, and the rest lacks a known reason. The sample includes around 250,000 clones, with 11% to 15% observed a single time. The ten largest clones represent around 0.019% of the sample. The specimen was naive CD4+ T cells from blood. What the cell subset or site label conveys for this sample: true naive CD4+ T cells. Receptors were obtained from a man under 40 with type 1 diabetes.

The V gene is TRBV5-1, the J gene TRBJ2-3; weak D call: TRBD1 (5 bases). CDR3 length equals 15 residues. From germline, CDR1 is SGHRS and CDR2 YFSETQ. V was trimmed by 5 bases and J by 3 bases, leaving 16 bases between them. In DNA form, the CDR3 reads TGCGCCAGCAGAGGTGGGGCCATCGGAACAGATACGCAGTATTTT. Protein product: CASRGGAIGTDTQYF. Combining the CDR3 with reference TRBV5-1 and TRBJ2-3 gives the whole variable domain KAGVTQTPRYLIKTRGQQVTLSCSPISGHRSVSWYQQTPGQGLQFLFEYFSETQRNKGNFPGRFSGRQFSNSRSEMNVSTLELGDSALYLCASRGGAIGTDTQYFGPGTRLTVL.

This clone was counted a few times. The chain carries TRBV19 and TRBJ2-3; 7 nucleotides align to TRBD1. The CDR3 runs to 13 residues. The J segment lost 5 bases and the V segment lost 3 bases, leaving 2 bases of the junction unmatched. Germline CDR1 LNHDA, CDR2 SQIVND (reference sequence). CDR3 bases: TGTGCCAGTAGTATCGGACAGGTAGATACGCAGTATTTT. This encodes CASSIGQVDTQYF.

This clone has more than one count but fewer than ten. Here the CDR3 reads CASRDSGGGWTQYF. CDR3 nucleotide sequence: TGTGCCAGCAGGGACTCGGGGGGGGGTTGGACCCAGTACTTC. The chain uses TRBV6-5 and TRBJ2-5; 8 nucleotides align to TRBD2. The germline V gene has CDR1 MNHEY and CDR2 SVGAGI. Trimming at V came to 6 bases and at J to 7 bases, leaving 10 bases not matched to a gene. The CDR3 consists of 14 residues.

The chain combines TRBV30 with TRBJ1-2, with 7 bases matching TRBD1. Trimming at V came to 1 base and at J to 3 bases, leaving 8 bases not matched to a gene. Germline V gives CDR1 GTSNPN, CDR2 SVGIG (reference sequence). The CDR3 loop spans 15 amino acids. The CDR3 protein is CAWSAPLTGDYGYTF. The CDR3 DNA sequence: TGTGCCTGGAGTGCCCCCTTAACAGGGGACTATGGCTACACCTTC.

The table lists this clone with a few counts. The chain recombines TRBV20-1 with TRBJ2-3; 8 bases are shared with TRBD2. From germline, CDR1 is DFQATT and CDR2 SNEGSKA (reference sequence). V lost 6 bases to trimming and J lost 9 bases; unmatched junction nucleotides: 5. The CDR3 consists of 11 residues. The CDR3 region is CSAITSGTQYF. The CDR3 DNA reads TGCAGTGCGATAACTAGCGGAACGCAGTATTTT.

The J gene is TRBJ1-1, the V gene TRBV30; D may be TRBD1 (5 bases). Per the germline V gene, CDR1 is GTSNPN and CDR2 is SVGIG (reference sequence). The CDR3 has 13 residues. Trimming cost V 0 bases and J 1 base, with 6 bases left between them. CDR3 region: CAWSVGANTEAFF. CDR3 sequence (DNA): TGTGCCTGGAGTGTTGGGGCGAACACTGAAGCTTTCTTT. Combining the CDR3 with reference TRBV30 and TRBJ1-1 gives the whole variable domain SQTIHQWPATLVQPVGSPLSLECTVEGTSNPNLYWYRQAAGRGLQLLFYSVGIGQISSEVPQNLSASRPQDRQFILSSKKLLLSDSGFYLCAWSVGANTEAFFGQGTRLTVV.

This clone has more than one count but fewer than ten. The CDR3 loop reads CSVVGTALLPGIGDTQYF. DNA of the CDR3: TGCAGCGTAGTCGGGACAGCGTTATTACCGGGAATTGGAGATACGCAGTATTTT. V gene TRBV29-1 combines with J gene TRBJ2-3, with TRBD1 identical over 7 bases. Trimming cost V 6 bases and J 5 bases; bases outside gene matches: 23. Looked up from germline, CDR1 is SQVTM and CDR2 is ANQGSEA. The CDR3 extends over 18 amino acids.

The table lists this clone with a few counts. J is TRBJ2-1 and V is TRBV9; 9 bases match TRBD2. Germline CDR1 SGDLS, CDR2 YYNGEE. CDR3 length: 15 residues. The J segment lost 7 bases and the V segment lost 0 bases, leaving 5 bases of the junction unmatched. The CDR3 sequence: CASSVVSGGRNEQFF. The CDR3 bases are TGTGCCAGCAGCGTAGTGAGCGGGGGGAGGAATGAGCAGTTCTTC. Complete variable domain (other parts from reference TRBV9 and TRBJ2-1): DSGVTQTPKHLITATGQRVTLRCSPRSGDLSVYWYQQSLDQGLQFLIQYYNGEERAKGNILERFSAQQFPDLHSELNLSSLELGDSALYFCASSVVSGGRNEQFFGPGTRLTVL.

The table lists this clone with a few counts. The rearrangement links TRBV2 to TRBJ2-4; a weak D match, TRBD2 (6 bases). V shed 10 bases and J shed 6 bases, with 13 bases lying between them. The CDR3 is 12 residues long. Germline assignment: CDR1 SNHLY and CDR2 FYNNEI. This CDR3 reads CATRLDLNIQYF. CDR3 DNA: TGTGCCACCAGACTAGACCTAAACATTCAGTACTTC.

The rearrangement uses TRBV13 and TRBJ1-5; 9 positions match TRBD1. With 4 bases clipped from V and 4 bases from J, the junction kept 5 bases outside the gene matches. Germline CDR1 and CDR2: PRHDT and FYEKMQ (reference sequence). The CDR3 extends over 15 amino acids. The CDR3 DNA sequence: TGTGCCAGCAGCTATGGACAGGGGATTAATCAGCCCCAGCATTTT. Its protein product is CASSYGQGINQPQHF.